This is a list of T cell receptor beta chains from one sample in a study of control samples from healthy donors and cancer patients. Profiling relied on immunoSEQ multiplex PCR, and the TCRdb table lists in-frame clones only, not all of them. The sample lists around 95,000 clones, about 82% occurring once. Sequencing was performed on blood. The receptors derive from a man in his thirties or forties in good health. The CDR3 runs from the conserved cysteine through the conserved F or W. A D gene is named only where the DNA matches it firmly. Clone size is shown for a subset of rows, as once, few, many or a class of expanded clone.

TRBV20-1	NA	NA	TRBJ2-7	CSARGSGEQYF	TGCAGTGCTAGAGGGTCGGGGGAGCAGTACTTC
TRBV7-9	NA	once	TRBJ1-1	CASSFRGLNTEAFF	TGTGCCAGCAGCTTTCGAGGGCTGAACACTGAAGCTTTCTTT
TRBV10-3	TRBD1	NA	TRBJ2-2	CATADRDFIGELFF	TGTGCCACGGCCGACAGGGATTTTATCGGGGAGCTGTTTTTT
TRBV9	NA	NA	TRBJ2-1	CASSPAGRARRFF	TGTGCCAGCAGCCCTGCAGGGCGGGCGCGGAGGTTCTTC
TRBV9	TRBD2	NA	TRBJ2-7	CASSVGSGRIDEQYF	TGTGCCAGCAGCGTAGGTAGCGGGAGAATCGACGAGCAGTACTTC
TRBV24-1	NA	NA	TRBJ2-2	CATSDLRGSDTGELFF	TGTGCCACCAGTGATTTGAGGGGTTCCGACACCGGGGAGCTGTTTTTT
TRBV4-2	NA	once	TRBJ1-2	CASSQGTGLINGYTF	TGTGCCAGCAGCCAGGGAACAGGGCTCATTAATGGCTACACCTTC
TRBV6-6	TRBD1	NA	TRBJ2-7	CASSSQGTSYEQYF	TGTGCCAGCAGTTCACAGGGGACCTCCTACGAGCAGTACTTC
TRBV28	TRBD2	NA	TRBJ2-3	CASSPRLAGSTDTQYF	TGTGCCAGCAGTCCGCGACTAGCGGGAAGCACAGATACGCAGTATTTT
TRBV6-5	TRBD1	NA	TRBJ1-2	CASSLTGLLYGYTF	TGTGCCAGCAGCCTGACAGGGCTATTATATGGCTACACCTTC
TRBV12-5	NA	NA	TRBJ1-1	CASGLGEQGTEAFF	TGTGCTAGTGGTTTGGGAGAGCAGGGAACTGAAGCTTTCTTT
TRBV5-4	NA	NA	TRBJ2-5	CASSSQETQYF	TGTGCCAGCAGCTCGCAAGAGACCCAGTACTTC
TRBV5-4	NA	few	TRBJ1-2	CASSLDGDIYGYTF	TGTGCCAGCAGCTTGGATGGGGACATCTATGGCTACACCTTC
TRBV9	TRBD1	NA	TRBJ1-2	CASSGTGNYGYTF	TGTGCCAGCAGCGGGACAGGGAACTATGGCTACACCTTC
TRBV6-1	NA	few	TRBJ1-6	CASSEVGSGSPLHF	TGTGCCAGCAGTGAGGTCGGCAGCGGTTCACCCCTCCACTTT
TRBV18	NA	NA	TRBJ2-4	CASSPKTRAKNIQYF	TGTGCCAGCTCACCAAAGACGCGGGCCAAAAACATTCAGTACTTC
TRBV19	NA	NA	TRBJ1-4	CASSQNRNEKLFF	TGTGCCAGTTCTCAGAACCGTAATGAAAAACTGTTTTTT